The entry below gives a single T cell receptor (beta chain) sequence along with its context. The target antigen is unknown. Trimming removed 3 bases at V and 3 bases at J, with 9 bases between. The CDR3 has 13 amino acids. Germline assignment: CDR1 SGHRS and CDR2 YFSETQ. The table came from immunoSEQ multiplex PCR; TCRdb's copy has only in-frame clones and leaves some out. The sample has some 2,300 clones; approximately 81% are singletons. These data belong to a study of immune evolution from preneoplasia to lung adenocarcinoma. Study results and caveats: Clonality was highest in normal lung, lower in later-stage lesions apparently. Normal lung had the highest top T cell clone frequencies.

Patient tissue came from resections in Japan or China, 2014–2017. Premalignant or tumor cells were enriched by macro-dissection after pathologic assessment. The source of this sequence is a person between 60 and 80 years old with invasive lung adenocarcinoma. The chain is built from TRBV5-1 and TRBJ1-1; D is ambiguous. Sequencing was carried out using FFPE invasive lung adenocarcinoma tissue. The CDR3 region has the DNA TGCGCCAGCAGCTGGTACGGGGACACTGAAGCTTTCTTT. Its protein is CASSWYGDTEAFF.